The 14 T cell receptor beta chains below all came from one sample that was sequenced in a study of control samples from healthy donors and cancer patients. Sequencing used immunoSEQ multiplex PCR; TCRdb keeps in-frame clones, though not all of them. This table has roughly 120,000 clones, approximately 89% appearing once. The sequenced sample consisted of blood. Receptor source: a young woman in good health.

V gene TRBV11-1 combines with J gene TRBJ2-7; 8 bases fit TRBD1. This CDR3 spans 15 amino acids. V shed 1 base and J 2 bases; nucleotides not matched to a gene: 4. CDR1 is SGHAT and CDR2 is FQDESV in the germline V gene (reference sequence). DNA for the CDR3: TGTGCCAGCAGCTTAGGACAGGGGACAACCTACGAGCAGTACTTC. It specifies CASSLGQGTTYEQYF.

The rearrangement links TRBV2 to TRBJ2-7; possible D gene TRBD2, 5 bases. Trimming took 5 bases from V and 10 from J, leaving 15 bases between them. Looked up from germline, CDR1 is SNHLY and CDR2 is FYNNEI. The length of the CDR3 is 12 residues. DNA of the CDR3: TGTGCCAGCAGTCGAGAGGACTTCCTCCAGTACTTC. Its translation: CASSREDFLQYF.

The chain joins TRBV11-3 to TRBJ1-1; the D is unclear. This CDR3 has 13 amino acids. Trimming left V 3 bases short and J 0 bases short, with 5 bases between. Germline V gene lookup returns CDR1 SGHNT and CDR2 YENEEA. The CDR3 bases are TGTGCCAGCAGCTTTTATATGAACACTGAAGCTTTCTTT. Translation: CASSFYMNTEAFF.

The chain recombines TRBV15 with TRBJ2-7, with TRBD1 matching 8 bases. CDR1 LNHNV and CDR2 YYDKDF come from the germline V gene (reference sequence). This CDR3 has 16 residues. Unmatched junction bases numbered 9, after V lost 0 bases and J lost 5 bases. The chain's CDR3 is CATSRDLRGRFNEQYF. The DNA of the CDR3 is TGTGCCACCAGCAGAGATCTCAGGGGGCGATTTAACGAGCAGTACTTC.

V is TRBV6-5 and J is TRBJ1-4; D remains unclear. This CDR3 is built from 16 residues. The ends were cut back, 2 bases at V and 2 bases at J, with 12 bases in the middle. Germline CDR1 MNHEY, CDR2 SVGAGI. CDR3 sequence: CASSYKGLGTNEKLFF. For the CDR3, the DNA is TGTGCCAGCAGTTACAAGGGCCTTGGGACTAATGAAAAACTGTTTTTT.

The chain combines TRBV2 with TRBJ2-7, with a tentative D call TRBD2 (5 bases). Germline V lookup: CDR1 SNHLY, CDR2 FYNNEI. The V end lost 2 bases, the J end lost 2 bases, and 19 bases lay between the germline ends. The CDR3 spans 17 residues. The CDR3 protein is CASSELPPRAATYEQYF. The CDR3 DNA is TGTGCCAGCAGTGAACTCCCTCCTCGAGCGGCTACCTACGAGCAGTACTTC.

The J gene is TRBJ2-5, the V gene TRBV25-1; D is possibly TRBD1 or TRBD2 (6 bases each). V was shortened by 3 bases and J by 4 bases, with 15 bases between the two germline ends. The CDR3 length is 15 residues. Germline CDR1 and CDR2: MGHDK and SYGVNS. CDR3 loop: CASSEGASVLETQYF. CDR3 DNA: TGTGCCAGCAGTGAGGGGGCTAGCGTTTTAGAGACCCAGTACTTC.

The V and J genes are TRBV29-1 and TRBJ1-1; a possible D gene is TRBD1 (5 bases). The CDR3 contains 16 residues. V lost 3 bases to trimming and J lost 0 bases, with 17 bases between them. Germline V gene sequence: CDR1 SQVTM, CDR2 ANQGSEA. DNA for the CDR3: TGCAGCGTTGATTTGTGGGAGCTAGGGGTGAACACTGAAGCTTTCTTT. This sequence encodes CSVDLWELGVNTEAFF.

The J gene is TRBJ2-7, the V gene TRBV21-1; the table calls TRBD1, which could not be checked here. TRBV21-1 is annotated as a pseudogene. This CDR3 spans 10 amino acids. CDR3 loop: CASRGREQYF. The CDR3 nucleotides read TGTGCCAGCAGGGGGCGTGAGCAGTACTTC.

The rearrangement uses TRBV18 and TRBJ1-2; D call uncertain. The CDR3 spans 12 residues. The germline CDR1 and CDR2 sequences are KGHSH and LQKENI. The germline V and J ends were trimmed by 3 bases and 5 bases, with 7 bases remaining between them. The CDR3 coding sequence is TGTGCCAGCTCACCTGAGACATATGGCTACACCTTC. It yields the protein CASSPETYGYTF. The whole variable domain, filled in from reference TRBV18 and TRBJ1-2, reads NAGVMQNPRHLVRRRGQEARLRCSPMKGHSHVYWYRQLPEEGLKFMVYLQKENIIDESGMPKERFSAEFPKEGPSILRIQQVVRGDSAAYFCASSPETYGYTFGSGTRLTVV.

This clone was observed once. The V call is TRBV4-3, the J call TRBJ2-2; D gene unclear. Germline CDR1 LGHNA, CDR2 YSLEER. V was shortened by 8 bases and J by 1 base, with 11 bases between the two germline ends. The CDR3 loop spans 14 amino acids. The CDR3 DNA sequence: TGCGCCAGCTGCGAGGAACTGAACACCGGGGAGCTGTTTTTT. Its translation: CASCEELNTGELFF.

The J gene is TRBJ2-2, the V gene TRBV28, with D maybe TRBD1 (6 bases). The CDR3 spans 16 residues. CDR1 is MDHEN and CDR2 is SYDVKM in the germline V gene. Trimming cost V 3 bases and J 7 bases, with 18 bases left between them. CDR3 residues: CASSLRVAGADGELFF. In DNA, the CDR3 is TGTGCCAGCAGTTTGCGTGTGGCAGGGGCCGACGGGGAGCTGTTTTTT. The full variable domain, rest sourced from reference TRBV28 and TRBJ2-2, is DVKVTQSSRYLVKRTGEKVFLECVQDMDHENMFWYRQDPGLGLRLIYFSYDVKMKEKGDIPEGYSVSREKKERFSLILESASTNQTSMYLCASSLRVAGADGELFFGEGSRLTVL.

This clone occurred once. J is TRBJ1-1 and V is TRBV18; D possibly corresponds to TRBD1 (5 bases). This CDR3 contains 15 residues. V was shortened by 2 bases and J by 3 bases, with 13 bases between the two germline ends. Germline V CDR1 and CDR2: KGHSH, LQKENI. The CDR3 DNA reads TGTGCCAGCTCACCAATGGCAGGGTCGGACACTGAAGCTTTCTTT. Translation: CASSPMAGSDTEAFF.

This sequence joins TRBV14 and TRBJ1-3, with TRBD1 matching 8 bases. Unmatched junction bases numbered 0, after V lost 4 bases and J lost 1 base. CDR1 is SGHDN and CDR2 is FVKESK in the germline V gene. The CDR3 is 14 residues long. The CDR3 DNA is TGTGCCAGCAGCCGGACAGGGTCTGGAAACACCATATATTTT. Protein product: CASSRTGSGNTIYF.